The 26 T cell receptor beta chains below all came from one sample that was sequenced in a study of cytomegalovirus exposure and HLA in healthy donors. In the PCR, 60 Vbeta and 13 Jbeta primers were used. Repertoires were generated with immunoSEQ multiplex PCR, while TCRdb's copy carries only in-frame clones and drops some. This table holds over 60,000 clones, about 81% found once. Sequencing was performed on PBMCs. The receptors here all came from a woman aged 25 to 39 in good health and CMV-seronegative.

CDR3 loop: CASSYSRSSYNEQFF. The CDR3 region has the DNA TGTGCCAGCAGCTATTCTCGGAGCTCCTACAATGAGCAGTTCTTC. V is TRBV6-5 and J is TRBJ2-1, with D unresolved. Germline V gives CDR1 MNHEY, CDR2 SVGAGI. Trimming took 6 bases from V and 0 from J, leaving 12 bases between them. This CDR3 is 15 amino acids long.

The chain links TRBV9 to TRBJ2-5; D is possibly TRBD1 (5 bases). The DNA end is more similar to TRBJ2-7, so the J call may be wrong. Germline V CDR1 and CDR2: SGDLS, YYNGEE. The CDR3 extends over 14 amino acids. CDR3 in amino acids: CASSPKQETYEQYF. The DNA for the CDR3 is TGTGCCAGCAGCCCAAAACAGGAGACCTACGAGCAGTACTTC.

The gene calls are TRBV15 and TRBJ2-5; a weak D match, TRBD2 (5 bases). Trimming took off 0 bases at V and 2 bases at J, with 10 bases between the two ends. The germline gives CDR1 LNHNV, CDR2 YYDKDF (reference sequence). The CDR3 is made up of 15 amino acids. The chain's CDR3 is CATSREWRPQETQYF. The DNA for the CDR3 is TGTGCCACCAGCAGAGAGTGGAGGCCTCAAGAGACCCAGTACTTC.

The J gene is TRBJ1-5, the V gene TRBV6-5, with TRBD1 as a possible D gene (6 bases). This CDR3 spans 14 amino acids. V dropped 5 bases and J dropped 5 bases, with 13 bases sitting between them. Germline lookup yields CDR1 MNHEY and CDR2 SVGAGI. The DNA of the CDR3 is TGTGCCAGCAGTCACAGACAGGACCATCAGCCCCAGCATTTT. This translates into CASSHRQDHQPQHF.

The chain employs TRBV27 and TRBJ2-3; TRBD2 aligns across 7 bases. With 8 bases clipped from V and 0 bases from J, the junction kept 11 bases outside the gene matches. Germline V gene data show CDR1 as MNHEY and CDR2 as SMNVEV (reference sequence). CDR3 size: 16 residues. CDR3 nucleotide sequence: TGTGCCAGCCGCTCCCGGGGTAGCGGGAGCACAGATACGCAGTATTTT. Translated: CASRSRGSGSTDTQYF.

This chain links TRBV7-8 with TRBJ1-1; TRBD1 aligns across 7 bases. The germline CDR1 and CDR2 sequences are SGHVS and FQNEAQ. Trimming removed 5 bases from V and 2 bases from J; junction bases left unmatched: 11. This CDR3 has 16 amino acids. CDR3 region: CASSLVGGTANTEAFF. The CDR3 DNA follows: TGTGCCAGCAGCCTCGTTGGTGGGACAGCTAACACTGAAGCTTTCTTT.

The rearrangement joins TRBV6-5 to TRBJ1-1; no clear D. The germline gives CDR1 MNHEY, CDR2 SVGAGI. V gave up 10 bases and J gave up 5 bases, with 17 bases separating them. CDR3 length: 13 residues. The CDR3 coding sequence is TGTGCCACCGGAGGACCCCCCGGGACTGAAGCTTTCTTT. It yields the protein CATGGPPGTEAFF.

V gene TRBV28 combines with J gene TRBJ1-2; D is possibly TRBD1 (6 bases). V was pared by 4 bases and J by 0 bases, with 18 bases between. Looked up from germline, CDR1 is MDHEN and CDR2 is SYDVKM. CDR3 length: 17 amino acids. This chain's CDR3 is CASSSVRPGQSNYGYTF. CDR3 bases: TGTGCCAGCAGTTCCGTTCGCCCTGGACAGTCTAACTATGGCTACACCTTC.

The J gene is TRBJ2-7, the V gene TRBV6-5; D call uncertain. Trimming stripped 4 bases from V and 1 base from J, with 14 bases between. CDR3 length: 15 residues. Germline V gene data show CDR1 as MNHEY and CDR2 as SVGAGI. CDR3 coding DNA: TGTGCCAGCAGTTCCCGCGCCTCGCCTTCCTACGAGCAGTACTTC. Residues: CASSSRASPSYEQYF.

This chain links TRBV30 with TRBJ2-2, with D tentatively TRBD2 (6 bases). CDR1 is GTSNPN and CDR2 is SVGIG in the germline V gene (reference sequence). V lost 3 bases and J lost 5, with 16 bases in between. The CDR3 consists of 15 residues. The CDR3 loop is CAWRHAGSGTGELFF. Here the CDR3 DNA reads TGTGCCTGGAGGCACGCGGGGTCTGGGACCGGGGAGCTGTTTTTT.

The chain combines TRBV5-1 with TRBJ2-6; D is unclear. V gave up 0 bases and J gave up 0 bases, with 10 bases separating them. CDR3 length: 17 residues. CDR1 is SGHRS and CDR2 is YFSETQ in the germline V gene. CDR3 DNA: TGCGCCAGCAGCTTGGGACACGTAGTCTCTGGGGCCAACGTCCTGACTTTC. Protein: CASSLGHVVSGANVLTF. The entire variable domain, with the rest obtained from reference TRBV5-1 and TRBJ2-6, is as follows: KAGVTQTPRYLIKTRGQQVTLSCSPISGHRSVSWYQQTPGQGLQFLFEYFSETQRNKGNFPGRFSGRQFSNSRSEMNVSTLELGDSALYLCASSLGHVVSGANVLTFGAGSRLTVL.

The chain carries TRBV28 and TRBJ2-5; D ambiguous. Germline CDR1 is MDHEN and CDR2 is SYDVKM. The CDR3 is 12 amino acids. Trimming took off 4 bases at V and 4 bases at J, with 7 bases between the two ends. CDR3 nucleotide sequence: TGTGCCAGCAGTTCCGTCCGAGAGACCCAGTACTTC. Its protein product is CASSSVRETQYF. The full variable domain, its missing parts supplied by reference TRBV28 and TRBJ2-5, is DVKVTQSSRYLVKRTGEKVFLECVQDMDHENMFWYRQDPGLGLRLIYFSYDVKMKEKGDIPEGYSVSREKKERFSLILESASTNQTSMYLCASSSVRETQYFGPGTRLLVL.

The chain has TRBV15 and TRBJ2-7, with TRBD2 matching 12 bases. CDR3 length: 15 residues. The germline V gene encodes CDR1 LNHNV and CDR2 YYDKDF (reference sequence). Losses at the gene ends were 3 bases for V and 3 bases for J; bases not matched to a gene: 3. CDR3 amino acids: CATSSPSGRVYEQYF. Written as DNA, the CDR3 is TGTGCCACCAGCAGTCCTAGCGGGAGGGTCTACGAGCAGTACTTC.

This clone was counted between two and nine times. This sequence joins TRBV7-9 and TRBJ1-2; the match to TRBD1 covers 9 bases. V lost 5 bases, J lost 7 bases, and 11 bases stayed unmatched. The CDR3 runs to 15 residues. Germline V gene lookup returns CDR1 SEHNR and CDR2 FQNEAQ (reference sequence). The CDR3 bases are TGTGCCAGCAGCATGGGACAGGGTGGTTCGGGTGGCTACACCTTC. Amino acids: CASSMGQGGSGGYTF.

This sequence joins TRBV10-3 and TRBJ2-7; D call uncertain. This CDR3 has 20 amino acids. V was trimmed by 1 base and J by 1 base, leaving 26 bases between them. Germline CDR1 is ENHRY and CDR2 is SYGVKD. The CDR3 spells CAISEFAETIARSRSYEQYF. The CDR3 region has the DNA TGTGCCATCAGTGAGTTTGCCGAGACAATCGCTCGGTCCCGGTCCTACGAGCAGTACTTC.

This clone was recorded once. This chain joins TRBV27 and TRBJ2-1; a possible D gene is TRBD2 (7 bases). CDR1 MNHEY and CDR2 SMNVEV come from the germline V gene (reference sequence). The V gene lost 4 bases and the J gene lost 4 bases, with 20 bases spanning the gap. There are 17 residues in the CDR3. The CDR3, as DNA: TGTGCCAGCAGTTCCTCTGGGGGCCAGCGGGGTTACAATGAGCAGTTCTTC. Translating it yields CASSSSGGQRGYNEQFF.

This chain joins TRBV6-5 and TRBJ2-1; 10 positions agree with TRBD1. Germline loops: CDR1 MNHEY, CDR2 SVGAGI. Trimming cost V 1 base and J 5 bases; bases outside gene matches: 2. This CDR3 is built from 15 residues. CDR3: CASSYYGTGDNEQFF. Here the CDR3 DNA reads TGTGCCAGCAGTTACTACGGGACAGGGGACAATGAGCAGTTCTTC.

V is TRBV5-4 and J is TRBJ2-2, with TRBD1 as a possible D gene (6 bases). This CDR3 is 15 amino acids long. V was shortened by 5 bases and J by 5 bases, with 16 bases between the two germline ends. Germline V lookup: CDR1 SGHNT, CDR2 YYREEE (reference sequence). CDR3 sequence reads: CASRTGTRGTGELFF. CDR3 DNA sequence: TGTGCCAGCAGAACCGGGACACGGGGTACCGGGGAGCTGTTTTTT.

A remark on this clone: The junction shows a germline mismatch at one end, possibly a read error. The CDR3 sequence: CASSWGQGGSF. DNA for the CDR3: TGTGCCAGCAGCTGGGGACAGGGCGGCTCCTTC. This rearrangement joins TRBV7-9 to TRBJ1-2; 9 bases line up with TRBD1. The germline V gene has CDR1 SEHNR and CDR2 FQNEAQ (reference sequence). The CDR3 has 11 amino acids.

The rearrangement links TRBV19 to TRBJ2-5; 10 bases align to TRBD1. The ends lost 5 bases at V and 4 bases at J; junction bases unmatched: 1. Germline assignment: CDR1 LNHDA and CDR2 SQIVND (reference sequence). The CDR3 has 13 amino acids. CDR3 in amino acids: CASSWTGGETQYF. CDR3 nucleotide sequence: TGTGCCAGTAGTTGGACAGGGGGAGAGACCCAGTACTTC.

This chain uses TRBV7-9 with TRBJ1-1; 7 bases match TRBD1. V lost 7 bases, J lost 6 bases, and 5 bases stayed unmatched. CDR1 is SEHNR and CDR2 is FQNEAQ in the germline V gene (reference sequence). CDR3 length: 12 amino acids. CDR3 coding DNA: TGTGCCAGCACCCTTGGGACAGCTGAAGCTTTCTTT. It encodes CASTLGTAEAFF.

This chain uses TRBV5-1 with TRBJ2-3; 12 bases fit TRBD1. The V gene's germline CDR1 is SGHRS and CDR2 YFSETQ. This CDR3 contains 16 residues. V lost 4 bases and J lost 4; bases outside the gene matches: 7. The CDR3 region has the DNA TGCGCCAGCAGCCGTGCGGGACAGGGGGCCCCAGATACGCAGTATTTT. The encoded protein is CASSRAGQGAPDTQYF.

The chain is built from TRBV6-5 and TRBJ2-7; D possibly corresponds to TRBD2 (5 bases). The CDR3 spans 10 residues. CDR1 and CDR2 from the germline V gene are MNHEY and SVGAGI. The V end was cut by 8 bases, the J end by 3 bases, with 5 bases between. The CDR3 sequence is CASGLYEQYF. The CDR3 DNA reads as TGTGCCAGCGGACTCTACGAGCAGTACTTC.

The V and J genes are TRBV15 and TRBJ1-1; unclear D gene. V dropped 1 base and J dropped 7 bases, with 10 bases sitting between them. This CDR3 contains 13 residues. Per germline, CDR1 LNHNV and CDR2 YYDKDF (reference sequence). The CDR3 coding sequence is TGTGCCACCAGCAGAGGAGATAACTATGAAGCTTTCTTT. This translates into CATSRGDNYEAFF.

V usage is TRBV2 and J usage is TRBJ2-7; 10 nucleotides line up with TRBD1. The CDR3 extends over 15 amino acids. After removal of 6 bases from V and 0 bases from J, the junction contained 5 bases not matched to a gene. In germline, CDR1 is SNHLY, CDR2 FYNNEI. CDR3 nucleotides: TGTGCCAGCAGAAACCGGGACAGGGGCTCCTACGAGCAGTACTTC. Residues: CASRNRDRGSYEQYF.

The chain employs TRBV19 and TRBJ1-1, with a tentative D call TRBD1 (6 bases). Germline V gene sequence: CDR1 LNHDA, CDR2 SQIVND (reference sequence). V gave up 4 bases and J gave up 6 bases, with 21 bases separating them. There are 16 residues in the CDR3. Here the CDR3 DNA reads TGTGCCAGTAGTAACTTCGGAAGGGCAGGGGCGGCTGAAGCTTTCTTT. Encoded protein: CASSNFGRAGAAEAFF. The entire variable domain, with the rest obtained from reference TRBV19 and TRBJ1-1, is as follows: DGGITQSPKYLFRKEGQNVTLSCEQNLNHDAMYWYRQDPGQGLRLIYYSQIVNDFQKGDIAEGYSVSREKKESFPLTVTSAQKNPTAFYLCASSNFGRAGAAEAFFGQGTRLTVV.